These 26 T cell receptor beta chains originate from one sample sequenced in a study of blood T cell repertoires in COVID-19. Only in-frame clones appear in the TCRdb table, and some are missing; sequencing was by immunoSEQ multiplex PCR. The table lists about 130,000 clones, approximately 80% of them singletons. The sample taken for sequencing was peripheral blood. Receptors were obtained from a woman between 50 and 59 years old with acute or convalescent COVID-19.

This chain uses TRBV9 with TRBJ2-1; a weak D match, TRBD2 (6 bases). Germline CDR1 and CDR2: SGDLS and YYNGEE. This CDR3 is built from 16 residues. Trimming stripped 3 bases from V and 3 bases from J, with 16 bases between. The CDR3 DNA sequence: TGTGCCAGCAGCGCCCCTCTAGCGCAATACTACAATGAGCAGTTCTTC. It encodes CASSAPLAQYYNEQFF. Full variable domain (missing parts from reference TRBV9 and TRBJ2-1): DSGVTQTPKHLITATGQRVTLRCSPRSGDLSVYWYQQSLDQGLQFLIQYYNGEERAKGNILERFSAQQFPDLHSELNLSSLELGDSALYFCASSAPLAQYYNEQFFGPGTRLTVL.

This chain joins TRBV7-8 and TRBJ1-5; 9 bases agree with TRBD1. The CDR3 length is 15 residues. The germline gives CDR1 SGHVS, CDR2 FQNEAQ. Trimming cost V 7 bases and J 6 bases; bases outside gene matches: 10. Here the CDR3 reads CASIEKQGAGQPQHF. As DNA, the CDR3 is TGTGCCAGCATCGAAAAACAGGGGGCGGGTCAGCCCCAGCATTTT.

This clone was recorded once. This rearrangement joins TRBV5-4 to TRBJ1-2; 7 bases agree with TRBD1. V was clipped by 4 bases and J by 2 bases; unmatched bases: 8. The CDR3 sequence is 15 residues long. Germline assignment: CDR1 SGHNT and CDR2 YYREEE (reference sequence). The CDR3 coding sequence is TGTGCCAGCAGCGCCAACAGGGGCCAAAACTATGGCTACACCTTC. This sequence encodes CASSANRGQNYGYTF.

This chain connects TRBV18 to TRBJ2-7; TRBD1 aligns across 7 bases. The CDR3 runs to 13 residues. The J segment lost 2 bases and the V segment lost 5 bases, leaving 3 bases of the junction unmatched. Germline V gene lookup returns CDR1 KGHSH and CDR2 LQKENI. As DNA, the CDR3 is TGTGCCAGCTCATCACAGGGGACCTACGAGCAGTACTTC. It is translated as CASSSQGTYEQYF.

The chain has TRBV4-1 and TRBJ2-7; 12 bases align to TRBD2. CDR1 is MGHRA, CDR2 YSYEKL, per germline. With V trimmed by 4 bases and J by 3 bases, 4 bases remained unmatched. This CDR3 contains 15 residues. For the CDR3, the DNA is TGCGCCAGCAGCCCACTGGGACTAGCGGGCTACGAGCAGTACTTC. The encoded protein is CASSPLGLAGYEQYF.

The table lists this clone with a few counts. This rearrangement joins TRBV5-8 to TRBJ2-5; TRBD1 might be the D (5 bases). Germline V CDR1 and CDR2: SGHTS, YDEGEE. The V and J ends lost 5 bases and 4 bases respectively, with 12 bases between them. The CDR3 covers 13 residues. CDR3 nucleotides: TGTGCCAGCAGTTCATACCAGGGAGAGACCCAGTACTTC. It encodes CASSSYQGETQYF.

This clone was observed a handful of times. The chain links TRBV19 to TRBJ1-4; D call uncertain. CDR1 LNHDA and CDR2 SQIVND come from the germline V gene (reference sequence). This CDR3 region has 12 residues. The V and J ends lost 5 bases and 5 bases respectively, with 6 bases between them. The CDR3 DNA is TGTGCCAGTAGTGCACGGAATGAAAAACTGTTTTTT. Translating gives CASSARNEKLFF.

The chain recombines TRBV5-1 with TRBJ2-1, with 8 bases matching TRBD2. After removal of 4 bases from V and 5 bases from J, the junction contained 8 bases not matched to a gene. Germline-derived CDR1 and CDR2 are SGHRS and YFSETQ. CDR3 size: 15 residues. The CDR3 DNA follows: TGCGCCAGCAGCATCGGACTAGCAAGGGACAATGAGCAGTTCTTC. This codes for CASSIGLARDNEQFF.

J is TRBJ1-2 and V is TRBV6-5; TRBD1 is a possible D gene (5 bases). Trimming left V 6 bases short and J 7 bases short, with 21 bases between. The CDR3 contains 15 residues. Per the germline V gene, CDR1 is MNHEY and CDR2 is SVGAGI. CDR3 in DNA: TGTGCCAGCAGGATCGTACAGGAGATACCCCTTGGCTACACCTTC. Protein: CASRIVQEIPLGYTF.

In its sample, this clone was seen once. The J gene is TRBJ2-5, the V gene TRBV7-8; a possible D gene is TRBD2 (6 bases). Trimming took 5 bases from V and 5 from J, leaving 15 bases between them. In germline, CDR1 is SGHVS, CDR2 FQNEAQ. CDR3 length: 14 residues. The CDR3 DNA is TGTGCCAGCAGCCCTGGAGGGGATTTGGAGACCCAGTACTTC. Residues: CASSPGGDLETQYF. The full variable domain, its missing parts supplied by reference TRBV7-8 and TRBJ2-5, is GAGVSQSPRYKVAKRGQDVALRCDPISGHVSLFWYQQALGQGPEFLTYFQNEAQLDKSGLPSDRFFAERPEGSVSTLKIQRTQQEDSAVYLCASSPGGDLETQYFGPGTRLLVL.

This chain links TRBV7-8 with TRBJ2-1; the D gene is possibly TRBD2 (6 bases). This CDR3 spans 12 amino acids. Germline-derived CDR1 and CDR2 are SGHVS and FQNEAQ. V was pared by 6 bases and J by 11 bases, with 14 bases between. CDR3 sequence reads: CASRHGGGQQFF. The DNA for the CDR3 is TGTGCCAGCAGACACGGGGGTGGGCAGCAGTTCTTC.

The V gene is TRBV5-1, the J gene TRBJ2-1, with 15 bases matching TRBD2. The V and J ends lost 4 bases and 9 bases, in that order; junction bases with no gene match: 5. Looked up from germline, CDR1 is SGHRS and CDR2 is YFSETQ. The CDR3 loop spans 15 amino acids. The CDR3 loop is CASSTGLAGGSEQFF. The CDR3, as DNA: TGCGCCAGCAGCACGGGACTAGCGGGAGGTAGTGAGCAGTTCTTC.

The rearrangement uses TRBV28 and TRBJ1-3; 9 nucleotides agree with TRBD1. The CDR3 runs 15 residues. The V and J ends lost 5 bases and 8 bases, in that order; junction bases with no gene match: 10. CDR1 is MDHEN and CDR2 is SYDVKM in the germline V gene. CDR3 loop: CASSAAGTGTYTIYF. DNA of the CDR3: TGTGCCAGCAGTGCCGCCGGGACAGGGACATACACCATATATTTT.

The chain joins TRBV5-4 to TRBJ2-6, with D maybe TRBD1 (5 bases). This CDR3 comprises 15 residues. Trimming left V 1 base short and J 0 bases short, with 5 bases between. Per the germline V gene, CDR1 is SGHNT and CDR2 is YYREEE (reference sequence). The CDR3 DNA reads TGTGCCAGCAGCTTGCAGGGCTCTGGGGCCAACGTCCTGACTTTC. Its protein product is CASSLQGSGANVLTF.

The CDR3 DNA reads TGTGCCAGTAGTATAGCGACAGCCTCCTCTGGAAACACCATATATTTT. It codes for CASSIATASSGNTIYF. This chain uses TRBV19 with TRBJ1-3; tentatively, D is TRBD1 (5 bases). Germline V CDR1 and CDR2: LNHDA, SQIVND (reference sequence). The length of the CDR3 is 16 residues. The ends were cut back, 1 base at V and 0 bases at J, with 10 bases in the middle.

The CDR3 loop is CASSFTGGAETQYF. The DNA for the CDR3 is TGTGCCAGCAGTTTTACGGGAGGTGCAGAGACCCAGTACTTC. The genes are TRBV28 and TRBJ2-5; 7 bases align to TRBD2. V lost 3 bases, J lost 4 bases, and 5 bases stayed unmatched. The CDR3 is 14 amino acids. Germline values: CDR1 MDHEN, CDR2 SYDVKM. Combining the CDR3 with reference TRBV28 and TRBJ2-5 gives the whole variable domain DVKVTQSSRYLVKRTGEKVFLECVQDMDHENMFWYRQDPGLGLRLIYFSYDVKMKEKGDIPEGYSVSREKKERFSLILESASTNQTSMYLCASSFTGGAETQYFGPGTRLLVL.

This chain connects TRBV6-5 to TRBJ1-3, with no clear D. Trimming removed 6 bases at V and 0 bases at J, with 12 bases between. The V gene's germline CDR1 is MNHEY and CDR2 SVGAGI. The CDR3 runs 15 residues. The CDR3 loop reads CASRMVGSSGNTIYF. Here the CDR3 DNA reads TGTGCCAGCAGGATGGTTGGCAGCTCTGGAAACACCATATATTTT.

The V call is TRBV19, the J call TRBJ1-4; 7 positions match TRBD1. The CDR3 is 15 amino acids. From germline, CDR1 is LNHDA and CDR2 SQIVND (reference sequence). Trimming cost V 4 bases and J 7 bases; bases outside gene matches: 9. CDR3: CASSTHRGLGEKLFF. The CDR3 DNA reads TGTGCCAGTAGTACCCACAGGGGTCTAGGTGAAAAACTGTTTTTT.

V gene TRBV24-1 combines with J gene TRBJ2-1; 7 bases align to TRBD1. This CDR3 has 16 residues. With 4 bases clipped from V and 0 bases from J, the junction kept 5 bases outside the gene matches. Germline lookup yields CDR1 KGHDR and CDR2 SFDVKD. The CDR3 DNA reads TGTGCCACCAGTGACCGGACAGGCAGCTCCTACAATGAGCAGTTCTTC. This codes for CATSDRTGSSYNEQFF.

The chain combines TRBV5-4 with TRBJ1-1; D might be TRBD1 (6 bases). CDR3 length equals 14 residues. Looked up from germline, CDR1 is SGHNT and CDR2 is YYREEE (reference sequence). V gave up 7 bases and J gave up 0 bases, with 13 bases separating them. For the CDR3, the DNA is TGTGCCAGCTCGGTACAGGGAATGAACACTGAAGCTTTCTTT. Amino acids: CASSVQGMNTEAFF.

The V call is TRBV5-5, the J call TRBJ1-4; 10 nucleotides line up with TRBD1. Germline assignment: CDR1 SGHKS and CDR2 YYEKEE (reference sequence). CDR3 length: 12 residues. V dropped 8 bases and J dropped 11; count of bases not matched to a gene: 6. In DNA form, the CDR3 reads TGTGCCAGTGGGACAGGGGTGGATAAACTGTTTTTT. Translated: CASGTGVDKLFF.

The rearrangement joins TRBV7-2 to TRBJ2-1, with TRBD2 matching over 15 bases. CDR3 size: 16 residues. The V gene end was trimmed by 5 bases and the J gene end by 9 bases; junction bases not matched to a gene: 8. Germline loops: CDR1 SGHTA, CDR2 FQGNSA. CDR3 nucleotide sequence: TGTGCCAGCAGCACAGGGACTAGCGGGAGGTCGGGTGAGCAGTTCTTC. Its protein product is CASSTGTSGRSGEQFF.

The CDR3 bases are TGCGCCAGCAGCTTGGGTGGGACAGGGGATGTGGAAAAACTGTTTTTT. It yields the protein CASSLGGTGDVEKLFF. This chain links TRBV5-1 with TRBJ1-4; 10 nucleotides line up with TRBD1. Trimming removed 0 bases from V and 8 bases from J; junction bases left unmatched: 7. CDR1 is SGHRS, CDR2 YFSETQ, per germline. This CDR3 is built from 16 residues.

This rearrangement joins TRBV6-5 to TRBJ1-4; tentatively, D is TRBD1 (5 bases). CDR1 and CDR2 from the germline V gene are MNHEY and SVGAGI. V was shortened by 6 bases and J by 0 bases, with 11 bases between the two germline ends. The CDR3 consists of 15 residues. DNA of the CDR3: TGTGCCAGCAGGGCAGGGATGGCAACTAATGAAAAACTGTTTTTT. Protein: CASRAGMATNEKLFF.

The chain has TRBV19 and TRBJ1-1, with D possibly matching TRBD1 (5 bases). There are 14 residues in the CDR3. The ends were cut back, 1 base at V and 0 bases at J, with 6 bases in the middle. CDR1 and CDR2 (germline): LNHDA, SQIVND (reference sequence). The CDR3 protein is CASSIVGVNTEAFF. The CDR3 region has the DNA TGTGCCAGTAGTATAGTAGGGGTGAACACTGAAGCTTTCTTT.

The gene calls are TRBV28 and TRBJ1-5, with 7 bases lining up with TRBD1. CDR1 is MDHEN and CDR2 is SYDVKM in the germline V gene. The CDR3 is 14 amino acids. Losses at the gene ends were 6 bases for V and 4 bases for J; bases not matched to a gene: 6. CDR3 DNA: TGTGCCAGCAGCAAATACAGGGGAAATCAGCCCCAGCATTTT. Amino acid sequence: CASSKYRGNQPQHF.